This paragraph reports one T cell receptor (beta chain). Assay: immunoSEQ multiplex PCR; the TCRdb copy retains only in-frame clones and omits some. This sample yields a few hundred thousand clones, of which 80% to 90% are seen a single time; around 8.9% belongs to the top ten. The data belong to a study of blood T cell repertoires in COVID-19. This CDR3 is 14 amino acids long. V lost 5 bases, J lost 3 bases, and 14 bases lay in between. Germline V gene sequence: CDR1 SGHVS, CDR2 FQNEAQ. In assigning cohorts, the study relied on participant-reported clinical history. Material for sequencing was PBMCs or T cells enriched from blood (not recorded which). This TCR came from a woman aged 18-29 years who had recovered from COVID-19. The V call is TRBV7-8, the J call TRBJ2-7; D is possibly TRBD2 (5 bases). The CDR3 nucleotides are TGTGCCAGCAGCCGAGGAGGAGGCCGCTACGAGCAGTACTTC. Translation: CASSRGGGRYEQYF.